The 18 T cell receptor beta chains reported below all come from one sample, sequenced in a study of T cell responses to AZD1222 COVID-19 vaccine. Measured with immunoSEQ multiplex PCR; TCRdb has only the in-frame clones, and not every one. Among tens of thousands of clones listed, about 85% were seen once. This material consisted of peripheral blood, taken on day 0 of AZD1222 vaccination. Source of these receptors: an adult in good health.

This chain connects TRBV2 to TRBJ2-1; D unresolved. The CDR3 consists of 11 residues. Trimming shortened V by 7 bases and J by 4 bases, and 5 bases separated the two germline ends. The germline V gene has CDR1 SNHLY and CDR2 FYNNEI. The CDR3, as DNA: TGTGCCAGCACTCTTTACAATGAGCAGTTCTTC. It encodes CASTLYNEQFF.

The chain couples TRBV29-1 to TRBJ2-1, with no clear D. V lost 1 base to trimming and J lost 9 bases, with 10 bases between them. This CDR3 is 12 amino acids long. Germline V gene data show CDR1 as SQVTM and CDR2 as ANQGSEA. CDR3 DNA: TGCAGCGTTGAAGTTTCTAGAACTGAGCAGTTCTTC. The encoded protein is CSVEVSRTEQFF.

CDR3 sequence (DNA): TGTGCCAGCAGCACCGCTGAGGAAAAACTGTTTTTT. It translates to CASSTAEEKLFF. The chain is built from TRBV6-2 or TRBV6-3 and TRBJ1-4; D unclear. Trimming removed 6 bases at V and 8 bases at J, with 10 bases between. Germline V gives CDR1 MNHEY, CDR2 SVGEGT. The CDR3 sequence is 12 residues long.

This chain links TRBV11-2 with TRBJ2-4; 7 bases map to TRBD2. This CDR3 is 14 amino acids long. V gave up 1 base and J gave up 8 bases; unmatched junction bases: 5. The germline V gene encodes CDR1 SGHAT and CDR2 FQNNGV. This CDR3 is CASSLGLGRDIQYF. CDR3 coding DNA: TGTGCCAGCAGCTTAGGGCTGGGGAGGGACATTCAGTACTTC.

The chain couples TRBV5-6 to TRBJ2-7, with 11 bases identical to TRBD1. Germline CDR1 SGHDT, CDR2 YYEEEE. This CDR3 is 14 amino acids long. V dropped 2 bases and J dropped 6; count of bases not matched to a gene: 4. CDR3 loop: CASSLGQGASEQYF. The CDR3 DNA follows: TGTGCCAGCAGCTTAGGACAGGGGGCTAGCGAGCAGTACTTC. The full variable domain, in which reference TRBV5-6 and TRBJ2-7 provide the parts outside the CDR3, is DAGVTQSPTHLIKTRGQQVTLRCSPKSGHDTVSWYQQALGQGPQFIFQYYEEEERQRGNFPDRFSGHQFPNYSSELNVNALLLGDSALYLCASSLGQGASEQYFGPGTRLTVT.

The chain has TRBV7-3 and TRBJ2-2, with D possibly being TRBD1 (6 bases). The CDR3 consists of 16 residues. CDR1 and CDR2 from the germline V gene are SGHTA and FQGTGA. The germline V and J ends were trimmed by 0 bases and 0 bases, with 8 bases remaining between them. The CDR3 bases are TGTGCCAGCAGCTTAACTCGGACAGCGAACACCGGGGAGCTGTTTTTT. Translated: CASSLTRTANTGELFF.

The V and J genes are TRBV28 and TRBJ1-1; D ambiguous. V lost 3 bases and J 8 bases, leaving 13 bases between the germline ends. Germline V lookup: CDR1 MDHEN, CDR2 SYDVKM. The CDR3 sequence is 13 residues long. CDR3 nucleotides: TGTGCCAGCAGTTTTTCGTTTCGAGTGGAAGCTTTCTTT. Protein sequence: CASSFSFRVEAFF. Combining the CDR3 with reference TRBV28 and TRBJ1-1 gives the whole variable domain DVKVTQSSRYLVKRTGEKVFLECVQDMDHENMFWYRQDPGLGLRLIYFSYDVKMKEKGDIPEGYSVSREKKERFSLILESASTNQTSMYLCASSFSFRVEAFFGQGTRLTVV.

The chain uses TRBV16 and TRBJ1-2; unclear D gene. V gave up 2 bases and J gave up 5 bases, with 9 bases separating them. The CDR3 consists of 13 residues. CDR1 is KGHSY, CDR2 FQNENV, per germline. This CDR3 is CASSQISDYGYTF. The DNA for the CDR3 is TGTGCCAGCAGCCAAATTTCAGATTATGGCTACACCTTC.

V usage is TRBV7-9 and J usage is TRBJ1-6; weak D call: TRBD1 (5 bases). CDR3 length equals 15 residues. Trimming pared 5 bases from V and 7 bases from J, leaving 15 bases between. Germline V lookup: CDR1 SEHNR, CDR2 FQNEAQ (reference sequence). The CDR3 coding sequence is TGTGCCAGCAGCCCCCCAGGGCTCCGGAATTCACCCCTCCACTTT. Translation gives CASSPPGLRNSPLHF.

V and J are TRBV9 and TRBJ1-1; D call uncertain. The CDR3 has 16 amino acids. In germline, CDR1 is SGDLS, CDR2 YYNGEE. The V gene lost 0 bases and the J gene lost 0 bases, with 12 bases spanning the gap. The CDR3 loop is CASSVGAGAMNTEAFF. The DNA for the CDR3 is TGTGCCAGCAGCGTAGGGGCGGGAGCCATGAACACTGAAGCTTTCTTT. The full variable domain, completed using reference TRBV9 and TRBJ1-1, is DSGVTQTPKHLITATGQRVTLRCSPRSGDLSVYWYQQSLDQGLQFLIQYYNGEERAKGNILERFSAQQFPDLHSELNLSSLELGDSALYFCASSVGAGAMNTEAFFGQGTRLTVV.

The chain has TRBV9 and TRBJ2-2, with a weak D call TRBD1 (6 bases). Germline V lookup: CDR1 SGDLS, CDR2 YYNGEE. This CDR3 is 15 amino acids long. The V gene lost 5 bases and the J gene lost 2 bases, with 13 bases spanning the gap. The CDR3 loop is CASRKGDPNTGELFF. The CDR3 DNA sequence: TGTGCCAGCAGGAAGGGGGACCCAAACACCGGGGAGCTGTTTTTT.

The genes are TRBV5-1 and TRBJ2-3, with TRBD2 matching over 11 bases. The germline gives CDR1 SGHRS, CDR2 YFSETQ. V trimming: 4 bases; J trimming: 5 bases; junction bases outside the gene matches: 9. This CDR3 has 16 residues. CDR3 loop: CASSPLAGGGRDTQYF. CDR3 in DNA: TGCGCCAGCAGCCCTCTAGCGGGGGGCGGTAGAGATACGCAGTATTTT.

This sequence joins TRBV24-1 and TRBJ2-3; 7 bases line up with TRBD1. CDR1 KGHDR and CDR2 SFDVKD come from the germline V gene. The V gene end was trimmed by 4 bases and the J gene end by 0 bases; junction bases not matched to a gene: 3. There are 15 residues in the CDR3. The chain's CDR3 is CATSEADRSTDTQYF. As DNA, the CDR3 is TGTGCCACCAGTGAAGCGGACAGGAGCACAGATACGCAGTATTTT.

This rearrangement joins TRBV12-3 or TRBV12-4 to TRBJ1-2, with D perhaps TRBD1 (6 bases). V lost 6 bases and J lost 4, with 9 bases in between. The CDR3 runs 12 residues. The CDR3 DNA reads as TGTGCCAGCAGCAGACAGGTCTATGGCTACACCTTC. It codes for CASSRQVYGYTF.

About this clone: Relative to the germline gene, one junction end is altered; a read error may explain this. The chain carries TRBV10-3 and TRBJ2-7; 9 nucleotides match TRBD1. From germline, CDR1 is ENHRY and CDR2 SYGVKD. This CDR3 contains 12 residues. The CDR3 spells CAISQGTGHHSF. The DNA for the CDR3 is TGTGCCATCAGTCAGGGGACAGGGCATCATTCCTTC.

This chain connects TRBV6-2 or TRBV6-3 to TRBJ2-5; a weak D match, TRBD1 (6 bases). This CDR3 has 15 residues. From germline, CDR1 is MNHEY and CDR2 SVGEGT. V was shortened by 2 bases and J by 1 base, with 11 bases between the two germline ends. DNA for the CDR3: TGTGCCAGCAGTTACATGGGGACACCCCAAGAGACCCAGTACTTC. It translates to CASSYMGTPQETQYF.

This rearrangement joins TRBV19 to TRBJ2-4, with 7 bases that match TRBD1. In germline, CDR1 is LNHDA, CDR2 SQIVND (reference sequence). This CDR3 region has 14 residues. The junction had 7 bases not matched to a gene; V was cut back by 6 bases and J by 5 bases. The CDR3 loop is CASRDRDRENIQYF. Written as DNA, the CDR3 is TGTGCCAGTAGGGACCGGGACAGAGAAAACATTCAGTACTTC.

J is TRBJ2-5 and V is TRBV5-1; no clear D. The CDR3 consists of 15 residues. Germline V CDR1 and CDR2: SGHRS, YFSETQ. Trimming removed 4 bases at V and 5 bases at J, with 18 bases between. Written as DNA, the CDR3 is TGCGCCAGCAGCACCCCGACCCAAACGGCGGAGACCCAGTACTTC. Protein product: CASSTPTQTAETQYF.